This T cell receptor beta chain was identified during a study of T-cell reconstitution after alpha-beta-depleted transplantation in children. The TCRbeta library was prepared with unique molecular identifiers. Using its own MiXCR run on the PCR reads, TCRdb lists one record per CDR3 protein. The sample includes fewer than 25,000 distinct CDR3 sequences, approximately 10% seen only once; the top ten take 20% to 25%. In this sample, this clonotype turned up many times. Sequencing used PBMCs from the stem cell graft donor, obtained from the stem cell graft. The TCR was taken from a human donor who donated a stem cell graft to a child with chronic granulomatous disease.

The CDR3 DNA sequence: TGCAGTGTTGTGGGTGGGCTCCAAGAGACCCAGTACTTC. It is translated as CSVVGGLQETQYF. This rearrangement joins TRBV20-1 to TRBJ2-5, with D uncertain. This CDR3 is 13 amino acids long. Trimming took 7 bases from V and 1 from J, leaving 13 bases between them. Germline V CDR1 and CDR2: DFQATT, SNEGSKA (reference sequence).